This T cell receptor beta chain was captured in a study of T cells in Graves' hyperthyroidism and ophthalmopathy. Study-wide results and limits: Blood also contained most expanded thyroid clonotypes above 0.001. Prediction of ophthalmopathy progression came a median roughly 6.6 months pre-onset.

RNA transcripts were the template for amplifying TCR beta CDR3 regions. A set of HTBI primers served as the primers for a first-round RT-PCR of the TCR CDR3. TCRdb analysed the multiplex PCR reads with MiXCR anew, one entry per CDR3 protein. The table includes hundreds of thousands of distinct CDR3 sequences, more than 20% detected once. A Clinical Activity Score of at least 3, a NOSPECS grade of at least 4 and a duration under 3 months were recorded in the ophthalmopathy patients. The authors obtained PBMCs from roughly 9.7 ml of fresh peripheral blood. Germline-derived CDR1 and CDR2 are SEHNR and FQNEAQ (reference sequence). The V and J ends lost 4 bases and 0 bases, in that order; junction bases with no gene match: 10. This CDR3 spans 18 amino acids. This clonotype turned up a few times. Antigen specificity is unknown.

The TCR was taken from a man younger than 45 with Graves' ophthalmopathy. V usage is TRBV7-9 and J usage is TRBJ2-2, with 8 bases lining up with TRBD1. Material: blood. The CDR3 is CASSYRDRTVTNTGELFF. The DNA for the CDR3 is TGTGCCAGCAGCTATCGGGACAGGACGGTGACGAACACCGGGGAGCTGTTTTTT.